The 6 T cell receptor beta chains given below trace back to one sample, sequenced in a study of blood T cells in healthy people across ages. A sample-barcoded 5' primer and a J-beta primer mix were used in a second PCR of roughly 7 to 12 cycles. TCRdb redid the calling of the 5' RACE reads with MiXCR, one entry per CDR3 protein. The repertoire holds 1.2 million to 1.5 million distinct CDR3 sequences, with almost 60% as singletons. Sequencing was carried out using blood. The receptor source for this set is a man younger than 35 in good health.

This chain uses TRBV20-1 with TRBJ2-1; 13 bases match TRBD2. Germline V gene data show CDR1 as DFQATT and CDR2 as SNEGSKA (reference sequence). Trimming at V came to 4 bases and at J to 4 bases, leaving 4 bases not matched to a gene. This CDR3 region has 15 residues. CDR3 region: CSATKTSGRYNEQFF. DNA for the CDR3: TGCAGTGCTACAAAGACTAGCGGGAGGTACAATGAGCAGTTCTTC.

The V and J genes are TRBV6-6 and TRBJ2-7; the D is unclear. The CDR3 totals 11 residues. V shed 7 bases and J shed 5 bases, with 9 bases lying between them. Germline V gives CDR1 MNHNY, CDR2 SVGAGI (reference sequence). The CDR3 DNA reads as TGTGCCAGCACCCAACTCCACGAGCAGTACTTC. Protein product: CASTQLHEQYF.

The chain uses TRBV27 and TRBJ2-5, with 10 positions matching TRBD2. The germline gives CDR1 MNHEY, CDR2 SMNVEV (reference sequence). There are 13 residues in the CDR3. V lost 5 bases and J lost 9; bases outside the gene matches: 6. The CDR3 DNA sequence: TGTGCCAGCAGTCCGGGACTAGCGACTTCCCAGTACTTC. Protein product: CASSPGLATSQYF.

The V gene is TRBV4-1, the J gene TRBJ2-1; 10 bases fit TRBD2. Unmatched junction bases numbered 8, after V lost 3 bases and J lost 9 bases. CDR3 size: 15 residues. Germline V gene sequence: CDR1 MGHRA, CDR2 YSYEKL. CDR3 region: CASSQRLAGEGEQFF. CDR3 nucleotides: TGCGCCAGCAGCCAGCGGCTAGCGGGAGAAGGTGAGCAGTTCTTC.

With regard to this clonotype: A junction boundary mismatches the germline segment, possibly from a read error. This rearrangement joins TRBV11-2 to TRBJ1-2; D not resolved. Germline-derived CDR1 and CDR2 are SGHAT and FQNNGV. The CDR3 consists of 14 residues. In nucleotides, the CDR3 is TGTGCCAGCAGCCCCTCCGGTATCGGCTATCGCTACACCTTC. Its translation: CASSPSGIGYRYTF.

For the CDR3, the DNA is TGCAGTGCTAGAGATCTGGGGTCGCGGGAGGGCCTGGGAGATACGCAGTATTTT. It codes for CSARDLGSREGLGDTQYF. The genes are TRBV20-1 and TRBJ2-3; TRBD2 agrees at 9 bases. The CDR3 extends over 18 amino acids. The V gene end was trimmed by 0 bases and the J gene end by 5 bases; junction bases not matched to a gene: 15. Per the germline V gene, CDR1 is DFQATT and CDR2 is SNEGSKA (reference sequence).